This T cell receptor (beta chain) was profiled in a study of blood T cell repertoires in COVID-19. About the research overall: Samples of COVID-19 (acute and convalescent) were obtained from the United States, Italy and Spain.

There are 13 residues in the CDR3. Trimming took off 3 bases at V and 3 bases at J, with 6 bases between the two ends. In the authors' methods: Reference gene primer amplification gave estimated nucleated cell counts. Assay used: immunoSEQ multiplex PCR; TCRdb lists only in-frame clones, some missing. That table furnishes V, J and clone size, whereas the DNA furnished D and trimming. Altogether 110,000 to 150,000 clones are present, roughly three quarters being singletons, with the ten largest covering just under 2%. The specimen sequenced was peripheral blood. This chain uses TRBV12-3 or TRBV12-4 with TRBJ1-5; D gene unclear. This clonotype was sampled from a woman aged 55-69 years with acute or convalescent COVID-19. The CDR3 sequence: CASSFGDNQPQHF. In nucleotides, the CDR3 is TGTGCCAGCAGTTTCGGAGACAATCAGCCCCAGCATTTT.